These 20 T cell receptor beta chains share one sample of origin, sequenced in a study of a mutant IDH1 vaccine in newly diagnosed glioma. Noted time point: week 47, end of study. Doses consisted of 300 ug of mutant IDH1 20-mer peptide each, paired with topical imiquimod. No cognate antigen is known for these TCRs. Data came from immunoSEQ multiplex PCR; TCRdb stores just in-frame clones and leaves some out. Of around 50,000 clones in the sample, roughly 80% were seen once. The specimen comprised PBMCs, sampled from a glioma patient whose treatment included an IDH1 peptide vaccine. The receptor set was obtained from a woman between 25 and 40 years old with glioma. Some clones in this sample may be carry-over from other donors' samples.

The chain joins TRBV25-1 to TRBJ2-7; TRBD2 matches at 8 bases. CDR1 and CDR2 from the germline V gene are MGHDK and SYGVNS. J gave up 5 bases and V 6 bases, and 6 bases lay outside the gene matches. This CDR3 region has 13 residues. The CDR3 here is CASRKTGGDEQYF. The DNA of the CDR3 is TGTGCCAGCAGGAAGACCGGGGGGGACGAGCAGTACTTC.

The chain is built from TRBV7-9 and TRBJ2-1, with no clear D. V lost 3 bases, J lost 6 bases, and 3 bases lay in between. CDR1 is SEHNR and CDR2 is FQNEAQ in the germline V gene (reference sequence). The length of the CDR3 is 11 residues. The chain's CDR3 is CASSFGNEQFF. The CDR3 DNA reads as TGTGCCAGCAGCTTTGGCAATGAGCAGTTCTTC.

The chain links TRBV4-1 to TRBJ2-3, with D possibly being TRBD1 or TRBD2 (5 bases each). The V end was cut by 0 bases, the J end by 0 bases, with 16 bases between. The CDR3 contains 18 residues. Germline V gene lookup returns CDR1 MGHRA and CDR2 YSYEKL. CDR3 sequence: CASSQEGQGVGSTDTQYF. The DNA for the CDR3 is TGCGCCAGCAGCCAAGAAGGGCAGGGAGTGGGTAGCACAGATACGCAGTATTTT.

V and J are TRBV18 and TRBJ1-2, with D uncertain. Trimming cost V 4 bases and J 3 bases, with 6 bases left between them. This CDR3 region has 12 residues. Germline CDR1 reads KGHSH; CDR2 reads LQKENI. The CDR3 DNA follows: TGTGCCAGCTCACGGGATGACTATGGCTACACCTTC. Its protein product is CASSRDDYGYTF.

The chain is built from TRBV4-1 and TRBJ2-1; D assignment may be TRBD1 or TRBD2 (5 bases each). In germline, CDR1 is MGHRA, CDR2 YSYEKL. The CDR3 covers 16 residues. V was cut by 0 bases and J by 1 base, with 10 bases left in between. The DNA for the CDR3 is TGCGCCAGCAGCCAAGACGCCGGGGCTTCCTACAATGAGCAGTTCTTC. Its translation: CASSQDAGASYNEQFF.

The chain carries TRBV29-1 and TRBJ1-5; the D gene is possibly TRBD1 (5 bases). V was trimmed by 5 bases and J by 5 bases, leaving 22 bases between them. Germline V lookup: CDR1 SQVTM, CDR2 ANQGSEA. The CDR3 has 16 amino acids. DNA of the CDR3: TGCAGCGTTATCTTCCTTGTGGGAGGGGTGGATCAGCCCCAGCATTTT. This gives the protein CSVIFLVGGVDQPQHF.

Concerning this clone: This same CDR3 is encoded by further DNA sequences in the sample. CDR3 loop: CASSWTSGSSYEQYF. The CDR3 DNA reads TGTGCCAGCAGTTGGACTAGCGGGAGCTCCTACGAGCAGTACTTC. This chain links TRBV7-2 with TRBJ2-7; 13 positions match TRBD2. The CDR3 sequence is 15 residues long. With V trimmed by 6 bases and J by 0 bases, 2 bases remained unmatched. Germline CDR1 and CDR2: SGHTA and FQGNSA.

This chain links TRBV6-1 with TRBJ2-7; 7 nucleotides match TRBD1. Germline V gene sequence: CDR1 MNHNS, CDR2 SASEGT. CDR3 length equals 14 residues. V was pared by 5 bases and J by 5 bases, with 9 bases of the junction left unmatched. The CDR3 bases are TGTGCCAGCAGTTCCCGGGACAGTAACGACGAGCAGTACTTC. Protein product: CASSSRDSNDEQYF.

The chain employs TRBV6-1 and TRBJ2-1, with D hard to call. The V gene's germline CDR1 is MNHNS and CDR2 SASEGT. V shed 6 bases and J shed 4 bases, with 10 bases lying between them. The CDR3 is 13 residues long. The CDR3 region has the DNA TGTGCCAGCAGGAGCCCATTGTACAATGAGCAGTTCTTC. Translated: CASRSPLYNEQFF.

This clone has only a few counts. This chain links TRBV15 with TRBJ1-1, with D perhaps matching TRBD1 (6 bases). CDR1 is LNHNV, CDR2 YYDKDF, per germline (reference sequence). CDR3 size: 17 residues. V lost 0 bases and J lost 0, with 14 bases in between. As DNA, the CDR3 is TGTGCCACCAGCAGAGATCTATTGGGGGACATGAACACTGAAGCTTTCTTT. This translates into CATSRDLLGDMNTEAFF.

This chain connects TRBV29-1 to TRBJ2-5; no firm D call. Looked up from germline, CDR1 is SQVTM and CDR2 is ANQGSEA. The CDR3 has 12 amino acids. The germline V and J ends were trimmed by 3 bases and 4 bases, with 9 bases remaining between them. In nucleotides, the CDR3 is TGCAGCGTTGAGTCGGTCGGAGAGACCCAGTACTTC. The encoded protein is CSVESVGETQYF.

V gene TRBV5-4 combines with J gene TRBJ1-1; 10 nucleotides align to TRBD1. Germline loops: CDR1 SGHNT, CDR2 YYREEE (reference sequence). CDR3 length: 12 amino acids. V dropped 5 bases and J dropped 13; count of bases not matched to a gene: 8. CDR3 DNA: TGTGCCAGCAGATCGGGACAGGGGAGGGATTTCTTT. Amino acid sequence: CASRSGQGRDFF.

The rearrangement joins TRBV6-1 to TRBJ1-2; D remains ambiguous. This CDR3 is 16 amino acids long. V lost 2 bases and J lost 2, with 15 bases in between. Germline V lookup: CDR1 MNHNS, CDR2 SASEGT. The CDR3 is CASSEYSTHLNYGYTF. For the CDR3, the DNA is TGTGCCAGCAGTGAATACAGCACCCATCTCAACTATGGCTACACCTTC.

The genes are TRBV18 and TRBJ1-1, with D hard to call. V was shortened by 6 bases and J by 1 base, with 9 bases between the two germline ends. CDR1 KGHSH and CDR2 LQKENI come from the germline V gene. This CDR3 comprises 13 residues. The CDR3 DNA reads TGTGCCAGCTCCGACGGGGAGAACACTGAAGCTTTCTTT. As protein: CASSDGENTEAFF. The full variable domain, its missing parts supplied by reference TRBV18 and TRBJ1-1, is NAGVMQNPRHLVRRRGQEARLRCSPMKGHSHVYWYRQLPEEGLKFMVYLQKENIIDESGMPKERFSAEFPKEGPSILRIQQVVRGDSAAYFCASSDGENTEAFFGQGTRLTVV.

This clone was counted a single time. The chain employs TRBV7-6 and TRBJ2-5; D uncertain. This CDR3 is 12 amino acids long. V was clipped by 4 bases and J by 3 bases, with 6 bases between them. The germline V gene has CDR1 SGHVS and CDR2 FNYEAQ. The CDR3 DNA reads TGTGCCAGCAGCTCTACCAAAGAGACCCAGTACTTC. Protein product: CASSSTKETQYF.

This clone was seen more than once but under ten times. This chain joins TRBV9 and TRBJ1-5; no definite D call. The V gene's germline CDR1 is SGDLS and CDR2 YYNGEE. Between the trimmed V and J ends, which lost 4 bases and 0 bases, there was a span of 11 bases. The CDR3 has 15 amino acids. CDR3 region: CASSPGTSSNQPQHF. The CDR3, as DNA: TGTGCCAGCAGCCCGGGAACATCTAGCAATCAGCCCCAGCATTTT.

In nucleotides, the CDR3 is TGCGCCAGCAGTGAGGCGGGACGGAACTCTGGAAACACCATATATTTT. Its translation is CASSEAGRNSGNTIYF. The chain combines TRBV10-2 with TRBJ1-3; D is perhaps TRBD1 (5 bases). The CDR3 has 16 amino acids. Trimming removed 2 bases from V and 0 bases from J, with 11 bases in between. The germline V gene encodes CDR1 WSHSY and CDR2 SAAADI.

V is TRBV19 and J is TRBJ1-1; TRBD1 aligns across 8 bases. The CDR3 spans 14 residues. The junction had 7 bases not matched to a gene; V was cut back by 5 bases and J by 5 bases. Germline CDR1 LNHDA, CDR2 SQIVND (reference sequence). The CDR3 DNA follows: TGTGCCAGTAGTGAAACAGGGGGTTATACTGAAGCTTTCTTT. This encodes CASSETGGYTEAFF. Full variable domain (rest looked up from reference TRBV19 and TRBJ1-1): DGGITQSPKYLFRKEGQNVTLSCEQNLNHDAMYWYRQDPGQGLRLIYYSQIVNDFQKGDIAEGYSVSREKKESFPLTVTSAQKNPTAFYLCASSETGGYTEAFFGQGTRLTVV.

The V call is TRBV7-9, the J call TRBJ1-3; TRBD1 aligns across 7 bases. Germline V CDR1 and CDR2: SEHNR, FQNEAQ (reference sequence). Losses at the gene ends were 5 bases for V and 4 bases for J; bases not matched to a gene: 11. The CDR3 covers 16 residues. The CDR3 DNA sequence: TGTGCCAGCAGCCCCCCAGGGGGGCCTGGAGGAAACACCATATATTTT. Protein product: CASSPPGGPGGNTIYF.

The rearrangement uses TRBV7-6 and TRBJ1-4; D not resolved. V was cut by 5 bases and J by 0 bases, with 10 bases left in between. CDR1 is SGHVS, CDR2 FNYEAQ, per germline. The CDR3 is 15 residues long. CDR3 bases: TGTGCCAGCAGCCACCCGACCACAACTAATGAAAAACTGTTTTTT. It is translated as CASSHPTTTNEKLFF.